These 27 T cell receptor beta chains share one sample of origin, sequenced in a study of CD8+ T cells in alopecia areata. As for treatment: oral pan-JAK inhibitor, 5-10 mg twice daily. The authors extracted RNA and reverse transcribed it into cDNA as the sequencing template. Clones were read by immunoSEQ multiplex PCR, and TCRdb kept only the in-frame ones, dropping some. The data show around 300,000 clones, with around three fifths seen just once and around 0.92% held by the top ten. Specimen: CD4+ T cells sorted from blood, collected between weeks 51 and 52, from a patient treated with tofacitinib. The receptors originated from a human donor with alopecia areata.

The chain couples TRBV5-6 to TRBJ1-4; 11 bases fit TRBD1. Trimming removed 3 bases from V and 5 bases from J; junction bases left unmatched: 6. There are 16 residues in the CDR3. Germline CDR1 and CDR2: SGHDT and YYEEEE. The CDR3 spells CASSYGTGGANEKLFF. DNA for the CDR3: TGTGCCAGCAGCTACGGGACAGGGGGAGCGAATGAAAAACTGTTTTTT.

The chain has TRBV6-6 and TRBJ1-6, with D maybe TRBD1 (5 bases). The CDR3 contains 16 residues. Germline V lookup: CDR1 MNHNY, CDR2 SVGAGI (reference sequence). V shed 5 bases and J shed 5 bases, with 16 bases lying between them. The CDR3 loop reads CASSGYRLGDNSPLHF. In DNA, the CDR3 is TGTGCCAGCAGTGGGTACCGTCTGGGGGATAATTCACCCCTCCACTTT.

This chain connects TRBV13 to TRBJ1-1; D uncertain. The germline V and J ends were trimmed by 0 bases and 1 base, with 9 bases remaining between them. The germline gives CDR1 PRHDT, CDR2 FYEKMQ (reference sequence). This CDR3 contains 15 residues. CDR3 bases: TGTGCCAGCAGCTTAGGGGCCGTAACGAACACTGAAGCTTTCTTT. Translating it yields CASSLGAVTNTEAFF.

This clone came up a few times. This sequence joins TRBV11-2 and TRBJ2-7; TRBD2 aligns across 10 bases. CDR1 and CDR2 (germline): SGHAT, FQNNGV. V shed 1 base, J shed 7 bases, and the junction held 7 bases outside the gene matches. The CDR3 totals 15 residues. CDR3 DNA: TGTGCCAGCAGCTTAGCTCTAGCGGGGGCGGCTGAGCAGTACTTC. Translation: CASSLALAGAAEQYF.

This clone was picked up one time. Other DNA sequences in this sample translate to the same CDR3. J is TRBJ2-7 and V is TRBV7-2, with 7 bases aligning to TRBD1. Germline CDR1 and CDR2: SGHTA and FQGNSA. This CDR3 spans 14 amino acids. The V and J ends lost 5 bases and 1 base, in that order; junction bases with no gene match: 5. DNA for the CDR3: TGTGCCAGCAGCGTAAGGGACAGATCCTACGAGCAGTACTTC. Its protein product is CASSVRDRSYEQYF.

The gene calls are TRBV4-3 and TRBJ1-6, with no clear D. This CDR3 contains 13 residues. CDR1 is LGHNA and CDR2 is YSLEER in the germline V gene. Between the trimmed V and J ends, which lost 0 bases and 10 bases, there was a span of 7 bases. Written as DNA, the CDR3 is TGCGCCAGCAGCCAAGAGAGGCTGTCACCCCTCCACTTT. Translation gives CASSQERLSPLHF.

The chain uses TRBV27 and TRBJ1-4, with D maybe TRBD1 (5 bases). V lost 2 bases, J lost 7 bases, and 11 bases lay in between. This CDR3 has 14 residues. CDR1 and CDR2 from the germline V gene are MNHEY and SMNVEV (reference sequence). CDR3 bases: TGTGCCAGCAGTTTAATAGGGACGGTTGAAAAACTGTTTTTT. Its protein is CASSLIGTVEKLFF.

This clone was detected a few times. The chain recombines TRBV14 with TRBJ1-6; TRBD1 might be the D (6 bases). Germline CDR1 and CDR2: SGHDN and FVKESK. The V and J ends lost 8 bases and 0 bases respectively, with 8 bases between them. This CDR3 spans 14 amino acids. CDR3 amino acids: CASQGSSYNSPLHF. As DNA, the CDR3 is TGTGCCAGCCAGGGGAGCTCCTATAATTCACCCCTCCACTTT.

In its sample, this clone was seen once. This chain connects TRBV29-1 to TRBJ1-4, with no clear D. The CDR3 is made up of 13 amino acids. Trimming shortened V by 6 bases and J by 8 bases, and 16 bases separated the two germline ends. Germline V gives CDR1 SQVTM, CDR2 ANQGSEA. The CDR3 loop is CSVRGVGFEKLFF. CDR3 nucleotides: TGCAGCGTCCGAGGAGTAGGGTTCGAAAAACTGTTTTTT.

This clone was counted between two and nine times. The chain employs TRBV14 and TRBJ2-2; 8 positions match TRBD1. CDR1 and CDR2 (germline): SGHDN, FVKESK. V lost 1 base to trimming and J lost 6 bases; unmatched junction nucleotides: 7. The length of the CDR3 is 16 residues. CDR3 amino acids: CASSQGGRGPSGELFF. As DNA, the CDR3 is TGTGCCAGCAGCCAAGGTGGCAGGGGGCCGTCCGGGGAGCTGTTTTTT.

This clone was observed a handful of times. The V call is TRBV4-1, the J call TRBJ1-2, with TRBD1 matching 9 bases. The CDR3 loop spans 16 amino acids. Trimming at V came to 0 bases and at J to 6 bases, leaving 8 bases not matched to a gene. The germline V gene has CDR1 MGHRA and CDR2 YSYEKL. DNA for the CDR3: TGCGCCAGCAGCCAAGATTTCTGGGACAGGGAGGATGGCTACACCTTC. This translates into CASSQDFWDREDGYTF.

This chain connects TRBV7-2 to TRBJ1-5; D remains ambiguous. With 3 bases removed from V and 6 bases from J, the gap between germline ends came to 9 bases. Per the germline V gene, CDR1 is SGHTA and CDR2 is FQGNSA. The CDR3 is 13 residues long. The CDR3 region has the DNA TGTGCCAGCAGCTTGAGGGTGGTTCAGCCCCAGCATTTT. Translation gives CASSLRVVQPQHF.

The CDR3 DNA reads as TGCAGTGCTATACAAGGCTACACCTTC. Its translation: CSAIQGYTF. The chain carries TRBV20-1 and TRBJ1-2; D remains unclear. V lost 4 bases to trimming and J lost 8 bases, with 5 bases between them. CDR1 is DFQATT, CDR2 SNEGSKA, per germline (reference sequence). This CDR3 contains 9 residues.

The chain couples TRBV7-9 to TRBJ1-2; D possibly corresponds to TRBD1 (5 bases). Germline V gene lookup returns CDR1 SEHNR and CDR2 FQNEAQ (reference sequence). The CDR3 has 13 residues. With 3 bases removed from V and 5 bases from J, the gap between germline ends came to 10 bases. Here the CDR3 DNA reads TGTGCCAGCAGCTTTCGGGGGGAGTATGGCTACACCTTC. Encoded protein: CASSFRGEYGYTF.

This clone turned up a few times. This CDR3 is also generated by other DNA sequences in the sample. The CDR3 bases are TGCAGCGTTGTCTCCTCCTACGAGCAGTACTTC. Protein: CSVVSSYEQYF. V gene TRBV29-1 combines with J gene TRBJ2-7, with D hard to call. The CDR3 runs to 11 residues. The germline gives CDR1 SQVTM, CDR2 ANQGSEA. V was pared by 4 bases and J by 0 bases, with 4 bases between.

In this sample, this clone turned up a few times. The chain joins TRBV7-2 to TRBJ2-2; D possibly corresponds to TRBD1 (6 bases). V lost 8 bases to trimming and J lost 4 bases, with 14 bases between them. CDR3 length: 14 residues. CDR1 SGHTA and CDR2 FQGNSA come from the germline V gene. In nucleotides, the CDR3 is TGTGCCAGCGGATTAAGGGGGACCACCGGGGAGCTGTTTTTT. This sequence encodes CASGLRGTTGELFF.

This clone has a handful of counts. This chain joins TRBV25-1 and TRBJ2-5; TRBD2 might be the D (5 bases). CDR1 is MGHDK and CDR2 is SYGVNS in the germline V gene. The CDR3 loop spans 14 amino acids. Trimming took 3 bases from V and 4 from J, leaving 12 bases between them. CDR3 amino acids: CASSDNLAGETQYF. For the CDR3, the DNA is TGTGCCAGCAGTGATAATCTTGCGGGAGAGACCCAGTACTTC.

V is TRBV7-8 and J is TRBJ2-7, with D hard to call. This CDR3 comprises 14 residues. Between the trimmed V and J ends, which lost 7 bases and 0 bases, there was a span of 13 bases. Germline V gene lookup returns CDR1 SGHVS and CDR2 FQNEAQ. The CDR3 DNA follows: TGTGCCAGCAACCCCACAGCGAACTCCTACGAGCAGTACTTC. Protein product: CASNPTANSYEQYF.

The V call is TRBV6-1, the J call TRBJ2-1; D remains ambiguous. The CDR3 extends over 15 amino acids. Trimming took 1 base from V and 0 from J, leaving 7 bases between them. The germline gives CDR1 MNHNS, CDR2 SASEGT. The CDR3 spells CASSEDSPSYNEQFF. CDR3 DNA: TGTGCCAGCAGTGAAGACAGTCCCTCCTACAATGAGCAGTTCTTC.

This clone was counted between two and nine times. The DNA of the CDR3 is TGTGCCAGCAGCCCCTTACGCTACGAGCAGTACTTC. Its translation is CASSPLRYEQYF. The chain links TRBV11-2 to TRBJ2-7; D ambiguous. CDR3 length: 12 amino acids. Germline V gene data show CDR1 as SGHAT and CDR2 as FQNNGV. V was clipped by 5 bases and J by 3 bases, with 8 bases between them.

In its sample, this clone was seen a few times. The J gene is TRBJ2-1, the V gene TRBV29-1; 9 nucleotides line up with TRBD2. The CDR3 has 13 residues. After removal of 8 bases from V and 0 bases from J, the junction contained 2 bases not matched to a gene. CDR1 is SQVTM and CDR2 is ANQGSEA in the germline V gene. CDR3 nucleotide sequence: TGCAGCCTAGCGGGGCGCTCCTACAATGAGCAGTTCTTC. Residues: CSLAGRSYNEQFF.

V and J are TRBV4-2 and TRBJ1-5; D unresolved. CDR3 length equals 13 residues. Germline V gene lookup returns CDR1 LGHNA and CDR2 YNFKEQ. Trimming cost V 0 bases and J 3 bases, with 3 bases left between them. The CDR3 DNA reads TGTGCCAGCAGCCAAGAAAACAATCAGCCCCAGCATTTT. This sequence encodes CASSQENNQPQHF.

The chain combines TRBV5-1 with TRBJ2-7, with a weak D call TRBD2 (5 bases). V dropped 0 bases and J dropped 7 bases, with 17 bases sitting between them. The germline V gene has CDR1 SGHRS and CDR2 YFSETQ. The CDR3 loop spans 15 amino acids. CDR3 DNA: TGCGCCAGCAGCTTGGTTCCCTCATCAGCGGAGGAGCAGTACTTC. Translation: CASSLVPSSAEEQYF.

V is TRBV15 and J is TRBJ2-3; 8 bases agree with TRBD1. Germline CDR1 is LNHNV and CDR2 is YYDKDF (reference sequence). The V and J ends lost 8 bases and 5 bases, in that order; junction bases with no gene match: 9. The CDR3 length is 14 residues. CDR3: CATDAGTGGDTQYF. The CDR3 coding sequence is TGTGCCACCGACGCCGGGACAGGAGGAGATACGCAGTATTTT.

This chain links TRBV7-9 with TRBJ1-6; D remains ambiguous. Germline-derived CDR1 and CDR2 are SEHNR and FQNEAQ (reference sequence). The CDR3 is 12 residues long. V gave up 8 bases and J gave up 4 bases, with 6 bases separating them. The CDR3 nucleotides read TGTGCCAGCTTCGATTATAATTCACCCCTCCACTTT. Its translation: CASFDYNSPLHF.

This clone was detected a few times. V and J are TRBV30 and TRBJ2-2; D gene uncertain. This CDR3 is 13 amino acids long. The V end was cut by 2 bases, the J end by 1 base, with 5 bases between. In germline, CDR1 is GTSNPN, CDR2 SVGIG (reference sequence). CDR3 region: CAWSSRNTGELFF. The DNA for the CDR3 is TGTGCCTGGAGTTCCAGGAACACCGGGGAGCTGTTTTTT. Using reference TRBV30 and TRBJ2-2 for the parts outside the CDR3, the full variable domain is SQTIHQWPATLVQPVGSPLSLECTVEGTSNPNLYWYRQAAGRGLQLLFYSVGIGQISSEVPQNLSASRPQDRQFILSSKKLLLSDSGFYLCAWSSRNTGELFFGEGSRLTVL.

This sequence joins TRBV5-6 and TRBJ1-1; D gene unclear. In germline, CDR1 is SGHDT, CDR2 YYEEEE. V gave up 3 bases and J gave up 2 bases, with 8 bases separating them. CDR3 length: 13 amino acids. CDR3 bases: TGTGCCAGCAGCTCTGGTCTTAACACTGAAGCTTTCTTT. Amino acids: CASSSGLNTEAFF.